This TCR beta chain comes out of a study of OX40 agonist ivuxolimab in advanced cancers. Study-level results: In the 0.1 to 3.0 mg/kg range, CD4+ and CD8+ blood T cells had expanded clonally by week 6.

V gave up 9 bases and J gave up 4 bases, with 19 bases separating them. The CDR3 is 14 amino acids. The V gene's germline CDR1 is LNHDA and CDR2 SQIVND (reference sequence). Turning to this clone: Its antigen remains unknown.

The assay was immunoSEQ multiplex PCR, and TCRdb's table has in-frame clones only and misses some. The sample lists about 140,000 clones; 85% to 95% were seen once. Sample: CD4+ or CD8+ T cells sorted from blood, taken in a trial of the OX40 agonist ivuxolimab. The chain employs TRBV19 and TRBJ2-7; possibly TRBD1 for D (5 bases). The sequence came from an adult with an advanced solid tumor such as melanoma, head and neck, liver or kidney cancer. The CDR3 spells CASRSGYPLYEQYF. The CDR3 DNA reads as TGTGCCAGCCGCTCAGGGTATCCCTTATACGAGCAGTACTTC.